This entry lists 15 T cell receptor beta chains sequenced from one sample in a study of graft-versus-host responses after intestinal transplantation. For these TCRs, the target antigens are not known. The method was immunoSEQ multiplex PCR; TCRdb's version includes in-frame clones alone and lacks a portion of them. The table records approximately 89,000 clones, 80% to 95% of them present only once. The material sequenced was unstimulated CD4+ T cells sorted from spleen or lymph node cells, taken before intestinal transplant. Source of these receptors: a human donor who received an intestinal transplant.

The chain combines TRBV10-3 with TRBJ2-7, with no clear D. The CDR3 is 15 amino acids. V was shortened by 4 bases and J by 3 bases, with 16 bases between the two germline ends. The V gene's germline CDR1 is ENHRY and CDR2 SYGVKD. The CDR3 DNA reads TGTGCCATCAGTGGATCAGGTCCCGGAAACTACGAGCAGTACTTC. Its translation is CAISGSGPGNYEQYF.

This chain links TRBV11-1 with TRBJ1-1; the D gene is possibly TRBD1 (5 bases). The germline V and J ends were trimmed by 5 bases and 0 bases, with 16 bases remaining between them. This CDR3 has 16 amino acids. From germline, CDR1 is SGHAT and CDR2 FQDESV (reference sequence). The CDR3: CASSKSGGDLNTEAFF. The DNA for the CDR3 is TGTGCCAGCAGCAAAAGCGGGGGGGATTTGAACACTGAAGCTTTCTTT. Supplemented by reference TRBV11-1 and TRBJ1-1, the full variable domain reads EAEVAQSPRYKITEKSQAVAFWCDPISGHATLYWYRQILGQGPELLVQFQDESVVDDSQLPKDRFSAERLKGVDSTLKIQPAELGDSAMYLCASSKSGGDLNTEAFFGQGTRLTVV.

As DNA, the CDR3 is TGTGCCAGCAGCCAAGATTCGGGGGTACAGAGCTATGGCTACACCTTC. This encodes CASSQDSGVQSYGYTF. The chain is built from TRBV14 and TRBJ1-2, with a tentative D call TRBD1 (5 bases). CDR1 SGHDN and CDR2 FVKESK come from the germline V gene. This CDR3 region has 16 residues. The V end was cut by 0 bases, the J end by 4 bases, with 15 bases between.

V and J are TRBV6-1 and TRBJ2-7; 7 bases line up with TRBD2. This CDR3 is 14 amino acids long. The germline CDR1 and CDR2 sequences are MNHNS and SASEGT. V shed 6 bases and J 1 base; nucleotides not matched to a gene: 6. The CDR3 loop is CASSWGGESYEQYF. The DNA of the CDR3 is TGTGCCAGCAGCTGGGGGGGGGAATCCTACGAGCAGTACTTC.

CDR3 protein: CASSARDRGWPGANVLTF. The CDR3 coding sequence is TGTGCCAGCTCAGCACGGGACAGGGGGTGGCCTGGGGCCAACGTCCTGACTTTC. The rearrangement links TRBV18 to TRBJ2-6; the match to TRBD1 covers 11 bases. This CDR3 spans 18 amino acids. The ends lost 5 bases at V and 2 bases at J; junction bases unmatched: 8. Germline CDR1 is KGHSH and CDR2 is LQKENI.

V is TRBV5-1 and J is TRBJ2-2; TRBD2 matches 9 bases. CDR1 is SGHRS, CDR2 YFSETQ, per germline. The J segment lost 7 bases and the V segment lost 0 bases, leaving 13 bases of the junction unmatched. The CDR3 spans 18 residues. CDR3 protein: CASSLAGLAEVGSGELFF. CDR3 bases: TGCGCCAGCAGCTTGGCGGGACTAGCAGAAGTAGGGAGCGGGGAGCTGTTTTTT.

Of note for this clone: Sequence at one end of the junction differs from germline and may be a read error. The gene calls are TRBV2 and TRBJ2-7, with TRBD2 matching over 7 bases. This CDR3 contains 13 residues. CDR1 is SNHLY, CDR2 FYNNEI, per germline. CDR3 DNA sequence: TGTGCCAGCAGGGGGACGGGACTATACGAGCAGTGCTTC. As protein: CASRGTGLYEQCF. Looking up the rest from reference TRBV2 and TRBJ2-7 gives the full variable domain: EPEVTQTPSHQVTQMGQEVILRCVPISNHLYFYWYRQILGQKVEFLVSFYNNEISEKSEIFDDQFSVERPDGSNFTLKIRSTKLEDSAMYFCASRGTGLYEQCFGPGTRLTVT.

The chain joins TRBV11-2 to TRBJ1-5, with D maybe TRBD1 (5 bases). V was shortened by 1 base and J by 0 bases, with 7 bases between the two germline ends. Germline CDR1 SGHAT, CDR2 FQNNGV. This CDR3 region has 15 residues. The CDR3 region is CASSLGQISNQPQHF. In DNA, the CDR3 is TGTGCCAGCAGCTTAGGACAGATTAGCAATCAGCCCCAGCATTTT.

V gene TRBV28 combines with J gene TRBJ1-1, with 11 bases aligning to TRBD1. The V segment lost 7 bases and the J segment 4 bases; nucleotides outside the gene matches: 8. The CDR3 contains 15 residues. CDR1 is MDHEN, CDR2 SYDVKM, per germline. The CDR3 loop is CASTQYGTGGTEAFF. The CDR3 coding sequence is TGTGCCAGCACCCAGTACGGGACAGGGGGCACTGAAGCTTTCTTT.

The chain has TRBV19 and TRBJ2-1, with 7 bases that match TRBD1. CDR3 size: 15 residues. Germline V gene sequence: CDR1 LNHDA, CDR2 SQIVND (reference sequence). The J segment lost 8 bases and the V segment lost 2 bases, leaving 9 bases of the junction unmatched. The CDR3 coding sequence is TGTGCCAGTAGTATACTCAGGGGGTCTTTTGATGAGCAGTTCTTC. Its translation is CASSILRGSFDEQFF.

The CDR3 here is CASSLTLGRARNEQFF. For the CDR3, the DNA is TGTGCCAGCAGCTTAACACTCGGCAGGGCCCGCAATGAGCAGTTCTTC. V usage is TRBV11-3 and J usage is TRBJ2-1; the D gene is possibly TRBD1 (5 bases). Trimming stripped 2 bases from V and 6 bases from J, with 17 bases between. CDR3 size: 16 residues. The germline V gene encodes CDR1 SGHNT and CDR2 YENEEA.

The chain employs TRBV10-3 and TRBJ2-7; maybe TRBD1 (6 bases). The CDR3 is 15 amino acids. Germline V gene sequence: CDR1 ENHRY, CDR2 SYGVKD. V dropped 6 bases and J dropped 0 bases, with 15 bases sitting between them. The DNA for the CDR3 is TGTGCCATCAGCCGCGGGCAAGGGGGCTCCTACGAGCAGTACTTC. Its translation is CAISRGQGGSYEQYF.

This clone was recorded a few times. This chain links TRBV5-6 with TRBJ1-1; no definite D call. Germline V gene lookup returns CDR1 SGHDT and CDR2 YYEEEE. This CDR3 has 14 amino acids. Trimming removed 4 bases at V and 1 base at J, with 11 bases between. CDR3 sequence reads: CASSLDRANTEAFF. The CDR3 nucleotides are TGTGCCAGCAGCCTAGACCGCGCGAACACTGAAGCTTTCTTT.

The rearrangement uses TRBV6-5 and TRBJ1-4, with a possible D match to TRBD1 (5 bases). Germline V gene lookup returns CDR1 MNHEY and CDR2 SVGAGI. The CDR3 has 15 amino acids. The V end lost 0 bases, the J end lost 5 bases, and 10 bases lay between the germline ends. The CDR3 nucleotides read TGTGCCAGCAGTTACTCAGGGGTTCGCAATGAAAAACTGTTTTTT. Translation: CASSYSGVRNEKLFF.

The rearrangement uses TRBV6-5 and TRBJ2-1; 7 bases are a match to TRBD2. The CDR3 extends over 16 amino acids. V lost 0 bases to trimming and J lost 3 bases; unmatched junction nucleotides: 5. Germline V CDR1 and CDR2: MNHEY, SVGAGI. The CDR3 reads CASSYSPGGGYNEQFF. The CDR3 coding sequence is TGTGCCAGCAGTTACTCGCCGGGAGGAGGCTACAATGAGCAGTTCTTC.